Each of the 8 T cell receptor beta chains below was sequenced from the same sample in a study of CD8 T cells in ankylosing spondylitis. MiXCR, run by TCRdb on the 5' RACE reads, gives a single entry per CDR3 protein. In the table there are a few hundred thousand distinct CDR3 sequences, around 20% of which are singletons. Source material: blood, either unsorted or a sorted T cell fraction (not recorded which). The receptors come from a male donor with ankylosing spondylitis or in good health (not recorded which).

This clonotype turned up a few times. V and J are TRBV9 and TRBJ2-1, with 15 bases aligning to TRBD2. V was clipped by 4 bases and J by 2 bases; unmatched bases: 4. Germline CDR1 and CDR2: SGDLS and YYNGEE. CDR3 size: 17 residues. CDR3 DNA sequence: TGTGCCAGCAGCACCTGGACTAGCGGGGGGGCCTACAATGAGCAGTTCTTC. Its protein is CASSTWTSGGAYNEQFF.

This sequence joins TRBV28 and TRBJ2-3, with 7 bases that match TRBD1. Per the germline V gene, CDR1 is MDHEN and CDR2 is SYDVKM. The CDR3 has 15 amino acids. The V and J ends lost 6 bases and 3 bases, in that order; junction bases with no gene match: 9. The CDR3 region is CASRLFGTVTDTQYF. CDR3 DNA: TGTGCCAGCAGACTATTCGGGACAGTAACAGATACGCAGTATTTT.

The chain has TRBV20-1 and TRBJ2-7; D possibly corresponds to TRBD2 (6 bases). The CDR3 has 15 residues. The V end lost 5 bases, the J end lost 2 bases, and 19 bases lay between the germline ends. Germline V gene sequence: CDR1 DFQATT, CDR2 SNEGSKA (reference sequence). CDR3 protein: CSAARASENPYEQYF. Here the CDR3 DNA reads TGCAGTGCTGCCCGGGCTAGCGAGAATCCCTACGAGCAGTACTTC.

The J gene is TRBJ2-1, the V gene TRBV29-1; no clear D gene. V was pared by 0 bases and J by 3 bases, with 9 bases between. Germline V CDR1 and CDR2: SQVTM, ANQGSEA. The CDR3 is made up of 14 amino acids. The CDR3 nucleotides read TGCAGCGTTGAAGATCCTGCAGTCTACAATGAGCAGTTCTTC. Protein product: CSVEDPAVYNEQFF.

This clonotype was detected a few times. V and J are TRBV7-6 and TRBJ2-3, with D uncertain. CDR3 length: 15 amino acids. In germline, CDR1 is SGHVS, CDR2 FNYEAQ. V gave up 2 bases and J gave up 4 bases, with 13 bases separating them. The CDR3 nucleotides read TGTGCCAGCAGCTTAAGCGTGGGCCTCGCAGATACGCAGTATTTT. The encoded protein is CASSLSVGLADTQYF. Looking up the rest from reference TRBV7-6 and TRBJ2-3 gives the full variable domain: GAGVSQSPRYKVTKRGQDVALRCDPISGHVSLYWYRQALGQGPEFLTYFNYEAQQDKSGLPNDRFSAERPEGSISTLTIQRTEQRDSAMYRCASSLSVGLADTQYFGPGTRLTVL.

The chain is built from TRBV6-5 and TRBJ1-6; D gene uncertain. Trimming cost V 2 bases and J 0 bases, with 8 bases left between them. Germline V gives CDR1 MNHEY, CDR2 SVGAGI. The CDR3 totals 16 residues. The CDR3 region is CASSYGSASYNSPLHF. The CDR3 nucleotides are TGTGCCAGCAGTTACGGGTCGGCCTCCTATAATTCACCCCTCCACTTT.

A few counts support this clonotype. The chain joins TRBV27 to TRBJ2-3; D gene ambiguous. With 7 bases removed from V and 4 bases from J, the gap between germline ends came to 9 bases. The CDR3 length is 12 residues. Per the germline V gene, CDR1 is MNHEY and CDR2 is SMNVEV (reference sequence). CDR3 in amino acids: CASTSTADTQYF. For the CDR3, the DNA is TGTGCCAGCACTTCGACGGCAGATACGCAGTATTTT.

The sample holds a few counts of this clonotype. This rearrangement joins TRBV7-9 to TRBJ2-3; D is undetermined. CDR3 length: 12 residues. Germline V gives CDR1 SEHNR, CDR2 FQNEAQ (reference sequence). V was trimmed by 5 bases and J by 4 bases, leaving 7 bases between them. The CDR3 DNA follows: TGTGCCAGCAGCGCCTTCTCAGATACGCAGTATTTT. Its protein product is CASSAFSDTQYF.